One sample yielded the 8 T cell receptor beta chains listed below, sequenced in a study of shared clonotypes between healthy human individuals. TCRdb keeps only in-frame clones here, not all; method: immunoSEQ multiplex PCR. This sample has about 1.1 million clones, with 78% found just once. The sequencing sample was made of memory CD4+ T cells from PBMCs. Stated subset: CD45RA-negative fraction. The receptor set was obtained from a man younger than 30 in good health. Some clones in this sample may be carry-over from other donors' samples.

This sequence joins TRBV12-5 and TRBJ2-3, with D perhaps TRBD2 (5 bases). CDR1 is LGHNT and CDR2 is FRNRAP in the germline V gene. The CDR3 sequence is 11 residues long. Trimming left V 4 bases short and J 6 bases short, with 5 bases between. Written as DNA, the CDR3 is TGTGCTAGTGGTTCGGGGGATACGCAGTATTTT. It codes for CASGSGDTQYF.

This clone was counted between two and nine times. The chain recombines TRBV2 with TRBJ1-3; D is unresolved. The CDR3 spans 16 residues. Germline loops: CDR1 SNHLY, CDR2 FYNNEI. Trimming left V 6 bases short and J 0 bases short, with 15 bases between. The CDR3 spells CASRRQVYSSGNTIYF. For the CDR3, the DNA is TGTGCCAGCAGAAGGCAGGTCTACAGCTCTGGAAACACCATATATTTT.

The count of this clone is one. The chain uses TRBV15 and TRBJ2-3; no definite D call. CDR3 length: 11 residues. V dropped 1 base and J dropped 7 bases, with 3 bases sitting between them. The germline V gene encodes CDR1 LNHNV and CDR2 YYDKDF (reference sequence). The CDR3 DNA reads TGTGCCACCAGCAGAGGGAATACGCAGTATTTT. This gives the protein CATSRGNTQYF.

In DNA, the CDR3 is TGTGCCAGCAGTTACGGACAGGGCGCAGATACGCAGTATTTT. It is translated as CASSYGQGADTQYF. This chain joins TRBV6-6 and TRBJ2-3, with 8 bases aligning to TRBD1. The germline CDR1 and CDR2 sequences are MNHNY and SVGAGI (reference sequence). J was trimmed by 4 bases and V by 2 bases; bases with no gene match: 2. This CDR3 has 14 residues.

This sequence joins TRBV2 and TRBJ1-2; 8 nucleotides match TRBD1. Germline lookup yields CDR1 SNHLY and CDR2 FYNNEI. Trimming at V came to 6 bases and at J to 5 bases, leaving 11 bases not matched to a gene. This CDR3 is built from 15 residues. The CDR3 spells CASRGGTGLGYGYTF. The CDR3 DNA follows: TGTGCCAGCAGGGGGGGGACAGGCTTAGGGTATGGCTACACCTTC.

J is TRBJ2-5 and V is TRBV5-1; D gene ambiguous. The CDR3 length is 13 residues. V shed 4 bases and J shed 3 bases, with 10 bases lying between them. Germline CDR1 reads SGHRS; CDR2 reads YFSETQ. CDR3 region: CASSIGPEETQYF. The CDR3 DNA follows: TGCGCCAGCAGCATTGGACCTGAAGAGACCCAGTACTTC.

The V gene is TRBV7-3, the J gene TRBJ2-7; 7 bases are shared with TRBD1. CDR3 length: 15 residues. Looked up from germline, CDR1 is SGHTA and CDR2 is FQGTGA. J gave up 1 base and V 6 bases, and 9 bases lay outside the gene matches. The CDR3 is CASRFQGDKSYEQYF. The DNA of the CDR3 is TGTGCCAGCAGGTTTCAGGGGGACAAATCCTACGAGCAGTACTTC.

This clone has only one observation. The rearrangement joins TRBV7-9 to TRBJ2-2; D is possibly TRBD2 (5 bases). CDR1 is SEHNR and CDR2 is FQNEAQ in the germline V gene (reference sequence). This CDR3 is built from 16 residues. Trimming shortened V by 3 bases and J by 0 bases, and 11 bases separated the two germline ends. CDR3 DNA: TGTGCCAGCAGCTTCCCAGGAGGCCCGAACACCGGGGAGCTGTTTTTT. Translating gives CASSFPGGPNTGELFF.